The 10 T cell receptor beta chains below all came from one sample that was sequenced in a study of beta chain features in type 1 diabetes. Which antigens these TCRs recognize remains unknown. General study results and limits: Shorter TCRB CDR3s, moderately but significantly so, marked every one of the four CD4+ subsets in Type 1 diabetes patients.

The authors reverse transcribed all of the isolated RNA, so sequencing captured expressed TCRB transcripts. This table comes from immunoSEQ multiplex PCR, and its TCRdb copy is limited to in-frame clones, with some not included. The sample comprises about 700,000 clones, around 15% of which are singletons, and 0.022% rests with the top ten. Sequencing used naive CD4+ T cells from blood. These TCRs come from a young man with type 1 diabetes.

CDR3 protein: CASSHPNRGNTEAFF. The CDR3 DNA follows: TGTGCCAGCAGCCACCCTAATAGGGGGAACACTGAAGCTTTCTTT. J is TRBJ1-1 and V is TRBV14, with D perhaps TRBD1 (5 bases). Per the germline V gene, CDR1 is SGHDN and CDR2 is FVKESK. The CDR3 consists of 15 residues. V shed 3 bases and J shed 1 base, with 12 bases lying between them.

V is TRBV10-3 and J is TRBJ1-1; D ambiguous. Trimming removed 11 bases from V and 0 bases from J, with 13 bases in between. This CDR3 spans 13 amino acids. Looked up from germline, CDR1 is ENHRY and CDR2 is SYGVKD. This CDR3 is CAFKGGLNTEAFF. The CDR3 bases are TGTGCCTTCAAGGGAGGGCTGAACACTGAAGCTTTCTTT.

The rearrangement uses TRBV10-3 and TRBJ2-3, with a possible D match to TRBD1 (5 bases). The CDR3 spans 14 residues. V was cut by 4 bases and J by 0 bases, with 8 bases left in between. Germline CDR1 reads ENHRY; CDR2 reads SYGVKD. In DNA, the CDR3 is TGTGCCATCAGTGTGGACAAAAGCACAGATACGCAGTATTTT. This sequence encodes CAISVDKSTDTQYF.

The chain couples TRBV7-2 to TRBJ2-7, with 11 bases that match TRBD2. The germline CDR1 and CDR2 sequences are SGHTA and FQGNSA. The CDR3 has 17 amino acids. V trimming: 3 bases; J trimming: 0 bases; junction bases outside the gene matches: 7. In DNA, the CDR3 is TGTGCCAGCAGCTTGGGAGCCGGGACTAGCGGCTCCTACGAGCAGTACTTC. Protein product: CASSLGAGTSGSYEQYF.

The J gene is TRBJ1-2, the V gene TRBV30; D perhaps matches TRBD1 (5 bases). V was pared by 3 bases and J by 0 bases, with 11 bases between. The CDR3 is 14 amino acids. CDR1 and CDR2 (germline): GTSNPN, SVGIG (reference sequence). CDR3 sequence reads: CAWSLTVANYGYTF. The DNA for the CDR3 is TGTGCCTGGAGCTTGACAGTTGCTAACTATGGCTACACCTTC.

The chain links TRBV28 to TRBJ1-4, with D perhaps TRBD1 (5 bases). Germline V gene sequence: CDR1 MDHEN, CDR2 SYDVKM. Between the trimmed V and J ends, which lost 2 bases and 8 bases, there was a span of 12 bases. The CDR3 consists of 14 residues. CDR3 sequence reads: CASSLAGPGEKLFF. For the CDR3, the DNA is TGTGCCAGCAGTTTAGCAGGGCCTGGGGAAAAACTGTTTTTT.

This clone came up a few times. This chain uses TRBV10-3 with TRBJ1-1, with D uncertain. CDR3 size: 12 residues. Germline V gene sequence: CDR1 ENHRY, CDR2 SYGVKD. V gave up 2 bases and J gave up 8 bases, with 9 bases separating them. CDR3 nucleotide sequence: TGTGCCATCAGTGAGATGGGATCCGAAGCTTTCTTT. Translating it yields CAISEMGSEAFF.

V usage is TRBV30 and J usage is TRBJ1-5; 8 bases are a match to TRBD1. This CDR3 contains 15 residues. Germline V gene lookup returns CDR1 GTSNPN and CDR2 SVGIG (reference sequence). V dropped 1 base and J dropped 1; count of bases not matched to a gene: 3. The CDR3 DNA follows: TGTGCCTGGAGTGCGGACAGGGTAAGCAATCAGCCCCAGCATTTT. Residues: CAWSADRVSNQPQHF.

This clone was seen a few times. The chain has TRBV21-1 and TRBJ2-1; the tabulated D call, TRBD2, remains unverified against the DNA. TRBV21-1 is described as a pseudogene. The length of the CDR3 is 15 residues. The CDR3 region has the DNA TGTGCCAGCAGCAACCCCTTCGTAGGGGGGGATGAGCAGTTCTTC. Translated: CASSNPFVGGDEQFF.

The rearrangement joins TRBV30 to TRBJ2-1; 11 bases are shared with TRBD2. V lost 0 bases and J lost 4; bases outside the gene matches: 2. This CDR3 spans 15 amino acids. Germline lookup yields CDR1 GTSNPN and CDR2 SVGIG (reference sequence). The CDR3 loop reads CAWSVSSGGYNEQFF. In DNA form, the CDR3 reads TGTGCCTGGAGTGTATCTAGCGGGGGGTACAATGAGCAGTTCTTC. Drawing the rest from reference TRBV30 and TRBJ2-1, the complete variable domain is SQTIHQWPATLVQPVGSPLSLECTVEGTSNPNLYWYRQAAGRGLQLLFYSVGIGQISSEVPQNLSASRPQDRQFILSSKKLLLSDSGFYLCAWSVSSGGYNEQFFGPGTRLTVL.